This is a list of T cell receptor beta chains from one sample in a study of cytomegalovirus exposure and HLA in healthy donors. The method was immunoSEQ multiplex PCR; TCRdb's version includes in-frame clones alone and lacks a portion of them. This table has roughly 260,000 clones, approximately 87% appearing once. The sequenced sample consisted of PBMCs. These receptors all stem from a man between 18 and 29 years old in good health and CMV-seronegative. Each CDR3 is given without its conserved first and last residue. The order of the fields is clone size, J gene, V gene, CDR3 protein. Rows may omit the clone size; those that give it use once, few, many or a size class.

clone size: .; J gene: TRBJ1-2; V gene: TRBV4-1; CDR3 protein: ASSQGRLYHT
clone size: .; J gene: TRBJ2-6; V gene: TRBV4-3; CDR3 protein: ASSYRSGANVLT
clone size: .; J gene: TRBJ2-3; V gene: TRBV6-1; CDR3 protein: ASKRGTSGLDTQY
clone size: few; J gene: TRBJ2-7; V gene: TRBV5-6; CDR3 protein: ASSLGHRASYEQY
clone size: .; J gene: TRBJ2-7; V gene: TRBV5-1; CDR3 protein: ASSFDTSYEQY
clone size: .; J gene: TRBJ2-7; V gene: TRBV4-3; CDR3 protein: ASSQALGTEQY
clone size: .; J gene: TRBJ2-1; V gene: TRBV5-1; CDR3 protein: ASSLGASDLYNEQF
clone size: .; J gene: TRBJ2-7; V gene: TRBV4-1; CDR3 protein: ASRLTGSYEQY
clone size: .; J gene: TRBJ2-7; V gene: TRBV7-2; CDR3 protein: ASSLISGASYEQY
clone size: .; J gene: TRBJ1-5; V gene: TRBV12-5; CDR3 protein: ASGYSDRGEDQPQH
clone size: .; J gene: TRBJ1-2; V gene: TRBV7-2; CDR3 protein: ASSLGTGGVYGYT
clone size: once; J gene: TRBJ2-7; V gene: TRBV6-5; CDR3 protein: ASSWGVGSNEQY
clone size: .; J gene: TRBJ1-2; V gene: TRBV19; CDR3 protein: ASRNYARTGDGYT
clone size: once; J gene: TRBJ2-3; V gene: TRBV7-2; CDR3 protein: ASSLAPGGATDTQY
clone size: few; J gene: TRBJ2-7; V gene: TRBV14; CDR3 protein: ASSQLTVEQY
clone size: .; J gene: TRBJ1-2; V gene: TRBV5-4; CDR3 protein: ASSLQGPNYGYT
clone size: .; J gene: TRBJ2-1; V gene: TRBV28; CDR3 protein: ASSPHRGLSGGYNEQF
clone size: .; J gene: TRBJ1-4; V gene: TRBV5-1; CDR3 protein: ASSIYSGINEKLF
clone size: once; J gene: TRBJ2-2; V gene: TRBV6-1; CDR3 protein: ASSQSRTGELF
clone size: .; J gene: TRBJ2-7; V gene: TRBV2; CDR3 protein: ASRVRGVYEQY
clone size: .; J gene: TRBJ1-2; V gene: TRBV7-9; CDR3 protein: ASRPAVEGYT
clone size: .; J gene: TRBJ2-7; V gene: TRBV7-8; CDR3 protein: ASTPPVGLEAYEQY
clone size: .; J gene: TRBJ2-5; V gene: TRBV28; CDR3 protein: ASGLTGGQETQY
clone size: .; J gene: TRBJ1-6; V gene: TRBV4-3; CDR3 protein: ASSQDQQGHSPLH
clone size: .; J gene: TRBJ2-3; V gene: TRBV6-5; CDR3 protein: ASSYLGAGTDTQY
clone size: few; J gene: TRBJ2-7; V gene: TRBV6-6; CDR3 protein: ASGTSLSYEQY
clone size: .; J gene: TRBJ1-5; V gene: TRBV7-2; CDR3 protein: ASSLEPGVGQPQH
clone size: .; J gene: TRBJ1-2; V gene: TRBV13; CDR3 protein: ASSFILDRSNGYT
clone size: .; J gene: TRBJ2-2; V gene: TRBV2; CDR3 protein: ASSLAGDTGELF
clone size: .; J gene: TRBJ2-2; V gene: TRBV5-4; CDR3 protein: ASSQGKQATGELF
clone size: .; J gene: TRBJ2-1; V gene: TRBV9; CDR3 protein: ASSVGLAASYNEQF
clone size: .; J gene: TRBJ1-2; V gene: TRBV30; CDR3 protein: AWSTPSRDTNYGYT
clone size: .; J gene: TRBJ2-2; V gene: TRBV7-6; CDR3 protein: ASSLNGANTGELF
clone size: .; J gene: TRBJ1-5; V gene: TRBV28; CDR3 protein: ASSLLQEPQH
clone size: .; J gene: TRBJ2-7; V gene: TRBV7-9; CDR3 protein: ASSSYLGITLYEQY
clone size: .; J gene: TRBJ2-2; V gene: TRBV4-3; CDR3 protein: ASRSRGQGKAGELF
clone size: .; J gene: TRBJ2-2; V gene: TRBV2; CDR3 protein: ASSEFEAGNTGELF
clone size: few; J gene: TRBJ1-5; V gene: TRBV2; CDR3 protein: ASSALALGTQPQH
clone size: .; J gene: TRBJ2-7; V gene: TRBV28; CDR3 protein: ASNTIRDKSYEQY
clone size: .; J gene: TRBJ1-3; V gene: TRBV14; CDR3 protein: ASSRPLGHTSGNTIY
clone size: few; J gene: TRBJ2-2; V gene: TRBV10-1; CDR3 protein: ASSKQGYTGELF
clone size: .; J gene: TRBJ1-1; V gene: TRBV15; CDR3 protein: ATSGTNTEAF
clone size: .; J gene: TRBJ2-7; V gene: TRBV10-1; CDR3 protein: ASSDPGQLYEQY
clone size: .; J gene: TRBJ2-6; V gene: TRBV18; CDR3 protein: ASSPGTGGSGANVLT
clone size: once; J gene: TRBJ2-7; V gene: TRBV5-6; CDR3 protein: ASTLLGVGAGSYEQY
clone size: .; J gene: TRBJ1-4; V gene: TRBV25-1; CDR3 protein: ASSETGVWGKLF
clone size: .; J gene: TRBJ1-5; V gene: TRBV28; CDR3 protein: ASSSRNQPQH
clone size: .; J gene: TRBJ2-5; V gene: TRBV27; CDR3 protein: ASTRYEGEQETQY
clone size: .; J gene: TRBJ2-7; V gene: TRBV29-1; CDR3 protein: SVANRASYEQY
clone size: .; J gene: TRBJ2-2; V gene: TRBV7-9; CDR3 protein: ASSSLKGRTGELF
clone size: .; J gene: TRBJ1-5; V gene: TRBV5-1; CDR3 protein: ARGSGSNQPQH
clone size: few; J gene: TRBJ1-2; V gene: TRBV6-6; CDR3 protein: ASSYPPDTSYGYT